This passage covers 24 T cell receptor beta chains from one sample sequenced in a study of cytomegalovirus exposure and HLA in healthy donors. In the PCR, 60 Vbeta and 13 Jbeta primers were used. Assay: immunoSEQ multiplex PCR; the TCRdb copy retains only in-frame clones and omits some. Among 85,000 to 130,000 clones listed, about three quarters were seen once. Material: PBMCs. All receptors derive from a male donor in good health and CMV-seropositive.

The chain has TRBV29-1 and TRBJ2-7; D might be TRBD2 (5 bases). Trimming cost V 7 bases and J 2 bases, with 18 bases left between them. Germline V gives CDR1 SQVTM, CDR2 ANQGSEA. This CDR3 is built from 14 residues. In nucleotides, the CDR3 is TGCAGCGGAGCTCTAGCCGACGCCACCTACGAGCAGTACTTC. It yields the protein CSGALADATYEQYF.

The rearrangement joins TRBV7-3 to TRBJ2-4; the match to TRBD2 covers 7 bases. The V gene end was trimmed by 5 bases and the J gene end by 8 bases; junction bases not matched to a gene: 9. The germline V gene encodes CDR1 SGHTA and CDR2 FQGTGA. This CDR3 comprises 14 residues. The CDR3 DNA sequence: TGTGCCAGCAGCCGGGGGTCGGGGGGAGACATTCAGTACTTC. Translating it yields CASSRGSGGDIQYF.

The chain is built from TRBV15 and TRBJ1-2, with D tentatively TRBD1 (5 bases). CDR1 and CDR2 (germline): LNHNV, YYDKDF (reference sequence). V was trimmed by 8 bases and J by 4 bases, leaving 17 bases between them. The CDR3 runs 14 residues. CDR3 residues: CATALGTIGYGYTF. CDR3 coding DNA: TGTGCCACCGCACTGGGGACTATTGGCTATGGCTACACCTTC.

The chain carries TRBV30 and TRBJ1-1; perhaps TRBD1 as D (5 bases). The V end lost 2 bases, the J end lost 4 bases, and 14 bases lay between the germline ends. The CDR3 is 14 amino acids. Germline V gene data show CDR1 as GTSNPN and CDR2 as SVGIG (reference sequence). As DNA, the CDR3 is TGTGCCTGGAGTACTTGGCGGGGCGGCACTGAAGCTTTCTTT. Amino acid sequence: CAWSTWRGGTEAFF.

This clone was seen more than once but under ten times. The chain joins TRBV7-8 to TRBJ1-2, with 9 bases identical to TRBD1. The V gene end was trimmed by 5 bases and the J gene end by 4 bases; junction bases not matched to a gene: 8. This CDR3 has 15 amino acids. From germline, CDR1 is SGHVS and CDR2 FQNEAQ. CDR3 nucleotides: TGTGCCAGCAGCCCCCGCCCGGGACAGGGCTATGGCTACACCTTC. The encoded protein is CASSPRPGQGYGYTF.

CDR3 nucleotide sequence: TGTGCCAGCAGTTCGGACAGGGCCCGAAACACCATATATTTT. Protein: CASSSDRARNTIYF. The genes are TRBV6-5 and TRBJ1-3, with 8 bases identical to TRBD1. The CDR3 spans 14 residues. V gave up 4 bases and J gave up 5 bases; unmatched junction bases: 4. Germline CDR1 MNHEY, CDR2 SVGAGI.

The CDR3 loop reads CASYRGGKLFF. The CDR3 DNA reads TGTGCCTCGTACAGGGGTGGAAAACTGTTTTTT. The rearrangement joins TRBV30 to TRBJ1-4; 7 positions agree with TRBD1. Per the germline V gene, CDR1 is GTSNPN and CDR2 is SVGIG (reference sequence). Trimming removed 7 bases from V and 10 bases from J; junction bases left unmatched: 6. The CDR3 runs 11 residues.

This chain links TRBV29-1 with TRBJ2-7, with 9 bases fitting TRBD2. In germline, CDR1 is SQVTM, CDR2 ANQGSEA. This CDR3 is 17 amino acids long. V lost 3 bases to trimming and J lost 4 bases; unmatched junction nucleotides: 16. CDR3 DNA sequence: TGCAGCGTTGAGGCGGGGGGGTCCCTGAAGACGGGGTACGAGCAGTACTTC. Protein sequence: CSVEAGGSLKTGYEQYF.

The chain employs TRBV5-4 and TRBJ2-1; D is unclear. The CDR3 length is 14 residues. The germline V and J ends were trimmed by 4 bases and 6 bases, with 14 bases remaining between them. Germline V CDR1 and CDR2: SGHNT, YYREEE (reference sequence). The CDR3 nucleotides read TGTGCCAGCAGCCCTCTTCTATCATCCAATGAGCAGTTCTTC. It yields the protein CASSPLLSSNEQFF.

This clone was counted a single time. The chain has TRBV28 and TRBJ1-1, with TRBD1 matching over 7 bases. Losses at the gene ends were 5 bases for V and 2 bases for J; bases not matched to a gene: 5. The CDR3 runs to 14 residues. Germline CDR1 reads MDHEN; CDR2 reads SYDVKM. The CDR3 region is CASSHRTGNTEAFF. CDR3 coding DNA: TGTGCCAGCAGTCACCGGACAGGAAACACTGAAGCTTTCTTT.

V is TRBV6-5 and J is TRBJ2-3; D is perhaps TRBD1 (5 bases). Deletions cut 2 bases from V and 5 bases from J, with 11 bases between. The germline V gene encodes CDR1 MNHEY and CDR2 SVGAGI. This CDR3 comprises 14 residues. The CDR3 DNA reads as TGTGCCAGCAGTTACCCAGGGCTCAAAGATACGCAGTATTTT. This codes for CASSYPGLKDTQYF.

CDR3 nucleotides: TGCAGTGCTAAAGTACAGGGAACTCAGTACTTC. As protein: CSAKVQGTQYF. The chain links TRBV20-1 to TRBJ2-5; D is possibly TRBD1 (6 bases). CDR1 and CDR2 (germline): DFQATT, SNEGSKA (reference sequence). Trimming stripped 4 bases from V and 11 bases from J, with 14 bases between. This CDR3 spans 11 amino acids.

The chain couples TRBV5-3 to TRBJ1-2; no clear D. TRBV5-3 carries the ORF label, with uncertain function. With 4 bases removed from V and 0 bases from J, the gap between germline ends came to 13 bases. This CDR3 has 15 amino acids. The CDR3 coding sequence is TGTGCCAGAAGCCGGGTGACCTTCCCTAACTATGGCTACACCTTC. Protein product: CARSRVTFPNYGYTF.

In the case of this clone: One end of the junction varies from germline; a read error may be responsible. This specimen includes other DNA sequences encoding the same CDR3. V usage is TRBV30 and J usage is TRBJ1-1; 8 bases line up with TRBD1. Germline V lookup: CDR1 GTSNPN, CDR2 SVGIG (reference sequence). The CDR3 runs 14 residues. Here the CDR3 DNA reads TGCGCCTGGAGTGTAACAGGGGGTTTAACTGAAGCTTTCTTT. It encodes CAWSVTGGLTEAFF.

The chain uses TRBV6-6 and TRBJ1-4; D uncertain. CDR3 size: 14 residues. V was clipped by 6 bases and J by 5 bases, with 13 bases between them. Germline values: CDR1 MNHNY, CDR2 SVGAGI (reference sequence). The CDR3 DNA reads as TGTGCCAGCAGCCGCGATGGGAGGAATGAAAAACTGTTTTTT. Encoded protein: CASSRDGRNEKLFF.

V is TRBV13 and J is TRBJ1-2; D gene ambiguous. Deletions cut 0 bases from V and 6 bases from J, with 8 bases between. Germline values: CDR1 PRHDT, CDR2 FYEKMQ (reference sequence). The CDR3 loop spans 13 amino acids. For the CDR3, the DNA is TGTGCCAGCAGCTTAGGGCAGTCTGATGGCTACACCTTC. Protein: CASSLGQSDGYTF.

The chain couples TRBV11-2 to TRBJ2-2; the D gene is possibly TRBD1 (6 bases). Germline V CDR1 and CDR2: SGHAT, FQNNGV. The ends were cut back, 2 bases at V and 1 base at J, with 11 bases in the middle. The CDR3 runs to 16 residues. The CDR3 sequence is CASSLWTDLNTGELFF. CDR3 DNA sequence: TGTGCCAGCAGCTTATGGACAGATCTGAACACCGGGGAGCTGTTTTTT.

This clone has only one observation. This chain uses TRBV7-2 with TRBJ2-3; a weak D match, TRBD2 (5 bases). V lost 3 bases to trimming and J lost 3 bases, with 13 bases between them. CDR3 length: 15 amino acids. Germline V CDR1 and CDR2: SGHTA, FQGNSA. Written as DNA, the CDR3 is TGTGCCAGCAGCTTTCCGGCTAGCAGGACAGATACGCAGTATTTT. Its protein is CASSFPASRTDTQYF.

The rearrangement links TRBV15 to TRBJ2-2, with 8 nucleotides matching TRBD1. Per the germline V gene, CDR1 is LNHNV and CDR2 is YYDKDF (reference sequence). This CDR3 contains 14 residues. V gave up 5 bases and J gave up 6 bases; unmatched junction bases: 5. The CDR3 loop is CATSGDRGPGELFF. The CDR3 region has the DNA TGTGCCACCAGCGGCGACAGGGGCCCCGGGGAGCTGTTTTTT. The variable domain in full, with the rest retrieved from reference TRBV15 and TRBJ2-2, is DAMVIQNPRYQVTQFGKPVTLSCSQTLNHNVMYWYQQKSSQAPKLLFHYYDKDFNNEADTPDNFQSRRPNTSFCFLDIRSPGLGDTAMYLCATSGDRGPGELFFGEGSRLTVL.

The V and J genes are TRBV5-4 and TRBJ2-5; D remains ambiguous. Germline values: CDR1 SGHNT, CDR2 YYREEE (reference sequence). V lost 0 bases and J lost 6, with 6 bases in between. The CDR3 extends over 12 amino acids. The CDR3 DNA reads TGTGCCAGCAGCTTGGAGTGGCAGACCCAGTACTTC. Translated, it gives CASSLEWQTQYF.

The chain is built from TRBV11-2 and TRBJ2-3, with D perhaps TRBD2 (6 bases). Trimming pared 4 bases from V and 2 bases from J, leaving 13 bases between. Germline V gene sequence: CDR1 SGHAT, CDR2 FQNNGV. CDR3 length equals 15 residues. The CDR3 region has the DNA TGTGCCAGCAGCTCGACTAGGGGTTTCACAGATACGCAGTATTTT. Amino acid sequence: CASSSTRGFTDTQYF.

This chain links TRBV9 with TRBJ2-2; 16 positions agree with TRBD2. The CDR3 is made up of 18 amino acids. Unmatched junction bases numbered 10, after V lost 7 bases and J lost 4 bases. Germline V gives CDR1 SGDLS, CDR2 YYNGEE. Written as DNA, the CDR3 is TGTGCCAGCTCCGGGGGACTAGCGGGGGGGTCGGTCACCGGGGAGCTGTTTTTT. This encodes CASSGGLAGGSVTGELFF. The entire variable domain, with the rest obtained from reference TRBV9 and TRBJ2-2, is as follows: DSGVTQTPKHLITATGQRVTLRCSPRSGDLSVYWYQQSLDQGLQFLIQYYNGEERAKGNILERFSAQQFPDLHSELNLSSLELGDSALYFCASSGGLAGGSVTGELFFGEGSRLTVL.

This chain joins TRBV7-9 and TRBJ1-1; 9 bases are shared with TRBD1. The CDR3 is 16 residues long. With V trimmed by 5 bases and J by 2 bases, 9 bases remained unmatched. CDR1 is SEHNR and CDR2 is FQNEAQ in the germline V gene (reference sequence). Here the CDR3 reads CASSDPGQGGNTEAFF. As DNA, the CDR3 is TGTGCCAGCAGCGACCCGGGACAGGGAGGAAACACTGAAGCTTTCTTT.

The CDR3, as DNA: TGTGCCAGCAGCTTATTTGGGACAGGGAATTCGGAAGCCTACGAGCAGTACTTC. It encodes CASSLFGTGNSEAYEQYF. The V call is TRBV11-3, the J call TRBJ2-7; TRBD1 matches at 9 bases. This CDR3 is built from 18 residues. Germline lookup yields CDR1 SGHNT and CDR2 YENEEA. Trimming took 2 bases from V and 2 from J; bases not matched to a gene: 13.